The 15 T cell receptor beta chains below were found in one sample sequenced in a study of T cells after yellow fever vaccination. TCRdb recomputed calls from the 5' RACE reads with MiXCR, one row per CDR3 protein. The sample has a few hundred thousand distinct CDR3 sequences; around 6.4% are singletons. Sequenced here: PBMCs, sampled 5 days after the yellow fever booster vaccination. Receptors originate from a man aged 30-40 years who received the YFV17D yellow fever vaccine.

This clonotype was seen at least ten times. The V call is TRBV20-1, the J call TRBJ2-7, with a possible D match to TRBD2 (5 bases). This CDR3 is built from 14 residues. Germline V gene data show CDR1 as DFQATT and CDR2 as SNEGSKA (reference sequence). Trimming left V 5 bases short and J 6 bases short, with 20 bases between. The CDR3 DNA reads TGCAGTGCTGTTCCGGGATTAACTCTACCCGAGCAGTACTTC. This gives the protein CSAVPGLTLPEQYF.

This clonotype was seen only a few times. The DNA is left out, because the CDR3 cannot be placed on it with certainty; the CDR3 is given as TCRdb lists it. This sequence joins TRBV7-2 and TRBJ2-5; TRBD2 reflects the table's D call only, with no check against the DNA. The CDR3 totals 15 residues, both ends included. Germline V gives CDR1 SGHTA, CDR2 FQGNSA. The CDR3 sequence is CASSPSTLYRETQYF.

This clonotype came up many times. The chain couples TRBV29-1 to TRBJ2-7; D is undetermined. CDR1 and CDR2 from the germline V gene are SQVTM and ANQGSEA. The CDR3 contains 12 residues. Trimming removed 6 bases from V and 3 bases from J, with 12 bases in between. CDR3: CSVKESHYEQYF. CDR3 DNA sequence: TGCAGCGTCAAGGAGTCGCACTACGAGCAGTACTTC.

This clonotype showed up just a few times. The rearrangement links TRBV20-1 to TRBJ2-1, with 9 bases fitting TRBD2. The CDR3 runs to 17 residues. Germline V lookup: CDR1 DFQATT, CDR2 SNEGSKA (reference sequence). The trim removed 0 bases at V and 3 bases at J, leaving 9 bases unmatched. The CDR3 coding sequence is TGCAGTGCTAGAGATCGGTTGCGGGAGGGCCTCTACAATGAGCAGTTCTTC. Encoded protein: CSARDRLREGLYNEQFF.

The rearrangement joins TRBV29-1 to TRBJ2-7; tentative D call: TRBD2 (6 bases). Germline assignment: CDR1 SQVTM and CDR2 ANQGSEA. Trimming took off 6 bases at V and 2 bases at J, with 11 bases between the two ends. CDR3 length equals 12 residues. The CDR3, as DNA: TGCAGCGTGGGACTGGCCGCCTACGAGCAGTACTTC. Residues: CSVGLAAYEQYF.

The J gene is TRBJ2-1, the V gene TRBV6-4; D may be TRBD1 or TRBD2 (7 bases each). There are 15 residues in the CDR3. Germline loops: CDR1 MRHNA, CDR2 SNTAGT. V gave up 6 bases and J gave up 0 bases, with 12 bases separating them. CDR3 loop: CASRQRDSSYNEQFF. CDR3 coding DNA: TGTGCCAGCAGGCAGCGGGACAGCTCCTACAATGAGCAGTTCTTC.

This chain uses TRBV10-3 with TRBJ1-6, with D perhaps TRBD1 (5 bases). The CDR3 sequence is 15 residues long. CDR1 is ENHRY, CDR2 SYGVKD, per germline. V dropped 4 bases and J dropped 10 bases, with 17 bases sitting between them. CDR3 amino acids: CAISVAQAEGSPLHF. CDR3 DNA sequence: TGTGCCATCAGTGTGGCACAGGCCGAGGGATCACCCCTCCACTTT.

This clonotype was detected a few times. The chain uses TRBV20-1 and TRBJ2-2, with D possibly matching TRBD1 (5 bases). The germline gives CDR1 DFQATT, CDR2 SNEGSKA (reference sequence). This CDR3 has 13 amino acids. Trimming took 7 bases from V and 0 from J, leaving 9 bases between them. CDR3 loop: CSGRTSNTGELFF. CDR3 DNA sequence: TGCAGTGGTCGGACATCGAACACCGGGGAGCTGTTTTTT.

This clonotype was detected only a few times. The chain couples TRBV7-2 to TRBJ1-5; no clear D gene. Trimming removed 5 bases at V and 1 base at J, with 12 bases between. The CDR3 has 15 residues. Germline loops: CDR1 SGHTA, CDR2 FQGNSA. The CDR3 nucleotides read TGTGCCAGCAGCGAAGGTATTCTGAGCAATCAGCCCCAGCATTTT. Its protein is CASSEGILSNQPQHF.

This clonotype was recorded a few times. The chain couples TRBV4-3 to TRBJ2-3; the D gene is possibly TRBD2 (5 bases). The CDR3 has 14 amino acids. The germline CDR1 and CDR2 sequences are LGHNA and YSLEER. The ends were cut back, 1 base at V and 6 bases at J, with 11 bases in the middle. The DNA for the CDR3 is TGCGCCAGCAGCCAAGTCGGGGTAGCGGATACGCAGTATTTT. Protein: CASSQVGVADTQYF.

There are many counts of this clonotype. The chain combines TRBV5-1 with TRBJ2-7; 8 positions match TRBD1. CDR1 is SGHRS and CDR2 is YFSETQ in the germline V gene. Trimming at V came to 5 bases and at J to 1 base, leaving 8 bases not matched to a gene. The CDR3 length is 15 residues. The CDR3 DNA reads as TGCGCCAGCAGTTTAGACAGGGGTGCGTCCTACGAGCAGTACTTC. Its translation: CASSLDRGASYEQYF.

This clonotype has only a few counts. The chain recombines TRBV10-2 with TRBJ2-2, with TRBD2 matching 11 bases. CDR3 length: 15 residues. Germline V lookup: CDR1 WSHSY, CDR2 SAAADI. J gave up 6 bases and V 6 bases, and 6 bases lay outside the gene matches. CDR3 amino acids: CASREIAGGPGELFF. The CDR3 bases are TGCGCCAGCAGGGAGATAGCGGGAGGGCCCGGGGAGCTGTTTTTT.

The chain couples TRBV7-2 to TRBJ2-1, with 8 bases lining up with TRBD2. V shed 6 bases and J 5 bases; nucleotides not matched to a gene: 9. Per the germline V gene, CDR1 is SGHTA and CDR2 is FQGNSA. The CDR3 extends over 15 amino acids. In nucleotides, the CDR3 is TGTGCCAGCAGTCCCAGCGGGAGTATCAACAATGAGCAGTTCTTC. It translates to CASSPSGSINNEQFF.

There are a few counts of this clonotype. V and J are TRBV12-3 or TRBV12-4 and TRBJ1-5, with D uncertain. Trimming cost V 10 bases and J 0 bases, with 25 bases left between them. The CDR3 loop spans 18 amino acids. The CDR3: CAICLRSSRSHSNQPQHF. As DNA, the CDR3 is TGTGCCATCTGTTTAAGGTCGAGCAGGTCCCATAGCAATCAGCCCCAGCATTTT.

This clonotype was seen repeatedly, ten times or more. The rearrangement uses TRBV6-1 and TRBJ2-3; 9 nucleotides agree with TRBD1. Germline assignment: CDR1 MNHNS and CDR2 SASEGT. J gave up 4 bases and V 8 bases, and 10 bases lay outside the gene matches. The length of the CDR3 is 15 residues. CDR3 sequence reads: CASSRSGQGPDTQYF. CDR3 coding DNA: TGTGCCAGCTCCCGGTCGGGACAGGGCCCAGATACGCAGTATTTT.